The 5 T cell receptor beta chains below were found in one sample sequenced in a study of CD8 T cells in acute hepatitis C reinfection. Time point of the sample: naive CD8 control sorted from an acute-time-point sample. Clones were sequenced by immunoSEQ multiplex PCR, and TCRdb holds only the in-frame ones, with some missing. The sample has some 38,000 clones, just under 90% seen once. The sample comprised naive CD8+ T cells from PBMCs. The receptors shown here come from a man younger than 40 with chronic hepatitis C.

The chain is built from TRBV9 and TRBJ1-3; D unclear. The CDR3 consists of 15 residues. V shed 3 bases and J shed 0 bases, with 10 bases lying between them. Germline assignment: CDR1 SGDLS and CDR2 YYNGEE. The CDR3, as DNA: TGTGCCAGCAGCGACGACCGGAGCTCTGGAAACACCATATATTTT. This translates into CASSDDRSSGNTIYF.

The chain couples TRBV27 to TRBJ2-1; D remains unclear. Germline V gene sequence: CDR1 MNHEY, CDR2 SMNVEV (reference sequence). Trimming took 5 bases from V and 5 from J, leaving 16 bases between them. The CDR3 totals 15 residues. This chain's CDR3 is CASSKWLADHNEQFF. The CDR3 region has the DNA TGTGCCAGCAGTAAATGGTTGGCAGACCACAATGAGCAGTTCTTC.

The rearrangement uses TRBV5-1 and TRBJ1-2; 8 nucleotides agree with TRBD1. The trim removed 2 bases at V and 7 bases at J, leaving 10 bases unmatched. Germline values: CDR1 SGHRS, CDR2 YFSETQ. This CDR3 is built from 15 residues. The CDR3 nucleotides read TGCGCCAGCAGCTTTGATCAGGGACAGGTGGCTGGCTACACCTTC. Translation: CASSFDQGQVAGYTF.

The chain couples TRBV6-1 to TRBJ2-3; D gene uncertain. V was pared by 2 bases and J by 3 bases, with 12 bases between. The germline gives CDR1 MNHNS, CDR2 SASEGT. The CDR3 runs to 15 residues. The CDR3 sequence: CASSELEWATDTQYF. The CDR3 region has the DNA TGTGCCAGCAGTGAACTGGAGTGGGCTACAGATACGCAGTATTTT.

This clone has a handful of counts. The gene calls are TRBV6-5 and TRBJ2-4; TRBD1 matches 8 bases. Losses at the gene ends were 0 bases for V and 8 bases for J; bases not matched to a gene: 6. CDR3 size: 15 residues. The germline V gene encodes CDR1 MNHEY and CDR2 SVGAGI. CDR3 residues: CASSYSQGAGDIQYF. CDR3 DNA: TGTGCCAGCAGTTACTCCCAGGGGGCAGGTGACATTCAGTACTTC.